The clone carrying this T cell receptor (beta chain) was seen many times. Its antigen is not known. The sample belongs to a study of T-cell reconstitution after alpha-beta-depleted transplantation in children. Study observations and caveats: The authors attributed T-cell counts and diversity one year after transplant mostly to newly produced T cells. Several hundred expanded graft clones reportedly were the source of alpha-beta T cells about two months after transplant. At day 60, the high TCRbeta diversity found in some patients originated from recipient T cells and thymic progenitors that had survived.

V lost 5 bases to trimming and J lost 5 bases, with 9 bases between them. Germline lookup yields CDR1 SGHTA and CDR2 FQGNSA. The CDR3 runs 12 residues. For TCRbeta, the library was prepared with unique molecular identifiers. TCRdb re-called the PCR reads through MiXCR, storing one row per CDR3 protein. The data show 200,000 to 300,000 distinct CDR3 sequences, roughly 23% seen once. The receptor's source is a girl aged 2 to 10 with Fanconi anemia, due to receive a stem cell transplant. The chain recombines TRBV7-2 with TRBJ2-5; D gene uncertain. The input for sequencing was PBMCs, taken before TCRalphabeta/CD19-depleted stem cell transplant. CDR3 region: CASSKLWETQYF. CDR3 bases: TGTGCCAGCAGCAAACTATGGGAGACCCAGTACTTC.